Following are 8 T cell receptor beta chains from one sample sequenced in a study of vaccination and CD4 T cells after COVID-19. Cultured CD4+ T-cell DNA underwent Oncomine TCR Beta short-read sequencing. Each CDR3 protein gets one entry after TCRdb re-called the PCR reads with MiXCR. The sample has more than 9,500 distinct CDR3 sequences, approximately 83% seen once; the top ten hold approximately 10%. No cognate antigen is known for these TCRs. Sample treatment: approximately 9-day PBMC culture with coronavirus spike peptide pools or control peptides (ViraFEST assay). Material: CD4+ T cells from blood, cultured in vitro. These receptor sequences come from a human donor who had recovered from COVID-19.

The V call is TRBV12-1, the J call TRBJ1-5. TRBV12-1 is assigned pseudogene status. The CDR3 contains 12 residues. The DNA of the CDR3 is TGTGCCAGCAGCTCGTGTAATCAGCCCCAGCATTTT. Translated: CASSSCNQPQHF.

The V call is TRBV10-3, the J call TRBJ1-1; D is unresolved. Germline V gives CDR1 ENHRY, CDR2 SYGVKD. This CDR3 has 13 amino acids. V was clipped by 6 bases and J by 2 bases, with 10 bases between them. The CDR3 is CAISTERNTEAFF. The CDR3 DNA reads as TGTGCCATCAGCACAGAAAGAAACACTGAAGCTTTCTTT.

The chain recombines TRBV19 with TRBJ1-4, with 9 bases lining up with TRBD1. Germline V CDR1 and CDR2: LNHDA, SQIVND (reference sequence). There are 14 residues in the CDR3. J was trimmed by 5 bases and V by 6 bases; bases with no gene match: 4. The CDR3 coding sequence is TGTGCCAGTAGAACAGGGACAGGGAATGAAAAACTGTTTTTT. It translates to CASRTGTGNEKLFF.

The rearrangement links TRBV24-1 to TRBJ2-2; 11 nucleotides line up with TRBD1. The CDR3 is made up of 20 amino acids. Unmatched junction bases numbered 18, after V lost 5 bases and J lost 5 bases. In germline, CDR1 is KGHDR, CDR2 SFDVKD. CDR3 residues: CATSGARTGGLVRGTGELFF. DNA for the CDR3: TGTGCCACCAGTGGCGCGAGGACAGGGGGCCTCGTAAGGGGAACCGGGGAGCTGTTTTTT.

The CDR3 loop is CAWSEGLKQYF. The CDR3 DNA sequence: TGTGCCTGGAGTGAAGGACTCAAGCAGTACTTC. This chain uses TRBV30 with TRBJ2-7; D might be TRBD2 (5 bases). The germline V and J ends were trimmed by 1 base and 8 bases, with 9 bases remaining between them. Germline CDR1 GTSNPN, CDR2 SVGIG (reference sequence). CDR3 length equals 11 residues.

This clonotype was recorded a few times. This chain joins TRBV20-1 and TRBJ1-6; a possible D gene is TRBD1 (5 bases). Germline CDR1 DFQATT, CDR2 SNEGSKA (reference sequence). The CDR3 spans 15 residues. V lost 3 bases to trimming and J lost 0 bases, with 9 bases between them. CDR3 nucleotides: TGCAGTGCTAGGGGGCAGAGCTCCTATAATTCACCCCTCCACTTT. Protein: CSARGQSSYNSPLHF.

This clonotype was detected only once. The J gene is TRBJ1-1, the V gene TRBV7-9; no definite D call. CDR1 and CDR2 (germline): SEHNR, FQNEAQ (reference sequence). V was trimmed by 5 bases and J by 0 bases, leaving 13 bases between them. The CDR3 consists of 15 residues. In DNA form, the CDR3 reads TGTGCCAGCAGCCCTCTTGGAACCATGAACACTGAAGCTTTCTTT. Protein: CASSPLGTMNTEAFF. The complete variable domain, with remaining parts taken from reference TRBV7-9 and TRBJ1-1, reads DTGVSQNPRHKITKRGQNVTFRCDPISEHNRLYWYRQTLGQGPEFLTYFQNEAQLEKSRLLSDRFSAERPKGSFSTLEIQRTEQGDSAMYLCASSPLGTMNTEAFFGQGTRLTVV.

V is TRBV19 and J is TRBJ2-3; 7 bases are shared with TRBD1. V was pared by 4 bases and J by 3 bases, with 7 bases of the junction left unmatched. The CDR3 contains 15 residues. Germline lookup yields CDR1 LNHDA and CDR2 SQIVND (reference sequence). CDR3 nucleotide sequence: TGTGCCAGTAGTACCCGAGACAGGGTTACAGATACGCAGTATTTT. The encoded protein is CASSTRDRVTDTQYF.